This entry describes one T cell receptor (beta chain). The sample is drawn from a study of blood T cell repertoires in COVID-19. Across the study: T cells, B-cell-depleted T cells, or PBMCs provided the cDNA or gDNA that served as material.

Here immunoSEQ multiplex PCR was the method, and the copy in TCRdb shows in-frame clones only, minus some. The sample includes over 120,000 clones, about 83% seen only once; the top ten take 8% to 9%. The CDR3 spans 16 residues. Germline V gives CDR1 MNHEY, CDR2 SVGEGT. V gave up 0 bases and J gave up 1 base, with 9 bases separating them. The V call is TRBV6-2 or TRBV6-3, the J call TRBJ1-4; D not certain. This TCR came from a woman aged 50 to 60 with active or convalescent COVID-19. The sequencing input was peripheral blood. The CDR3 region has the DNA TGTGCCAGCAGTTACTCGTTACGGGGAACTAATGAAAAACTGTTTTTT. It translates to CASSYSLRGTNEKLFF.